Listed below are T cell receptor beta chains from one sample, sequenced in a study of human T cells and chemical hapten exposure. TCRdb re-analysed the RACE reads in MiXCR, keeping a single row per CDR3 protein. The sample records tens of thousands of distinct CDR3 sequences, approximately 9.9% being singletons. The specimen was whole blood, collected in connection with sensitization to the hapten diphenylcyclopropenone (DPC). These receptors were collected from a woman aged 40 to 55 with alopecia areata. Some clones in this sample may be carry-over from other donors' samples. The CDR3 runs from the conserved cysteine through the conserved F or W. The D gene is left open where the match is weak. Only some rows state a clone size, as once, few, many or a class for expanded clones.

D: -
size: -
J: TRBJ1-2
V: TRBV5-1
CDR3: CASSPRPSSANYGYTF
DNA: TGCGCCAGCAGCCCTCGGCCGTCCTCAGCTAACTATGGCTACACCTTC

D: -
size: few
J: TRBJ1-6
V: TRBV6-1
CDR3: CASSEAPYSPLHF
DNA: TGTGCCAGCAGTGAAGCCCCTTATTCACCCCTCCACTTT

D: -
size: -
J: TRBJ1-4
V: TRBV5-1
CDR3: CASSLGPKNEKLFF
DNA: TGCGCCAGCAGCTTGGGACCGAAGAATGAAAAACTGTTTTTT

D: -
size: many
J: TRBJ1-2
V: TRBV29-1
CDR3: CSVQGSANYGYTF
DNA: TGCAGCGTTCAGGGGTCCGCTAACTATGGCTACACCTTC

D: -
size: -
J: TRBJ2-5
V: TRBV7-8
CDR3: CASSSRMYQETQYF
DNA: TGTGCCAGCAGCTCAAGGATGTACCAAGAGACCCAGTACTTC

D: -
size: -
J: TRBJ2-1
V: TRBV5-1
CDR3: CASSLGSATYNEQFF
DNA: TGCGCCAGCAGCTTGGGGTCAGCCACTTACAATGAGCAGTTCTTC

D: -
size: -
J: TRBJ1-6
V: TRBV5-1
CDR3: CASSLEGGTPLGSPLHF
DNA: TGCGCCAGCAGCTTGGAAGGGGGGACCCCCCTTGGTTCACCCCTCCACTTT

D: -
size: many
J: TRBJ1-2
V: TRBV5-1
CDR3: CASSSKTPQAANYGYTF
DNA: TGCGCCAGCAGCTCAAAGACCCCCCAGGCCGCTAACTATGGCTACACCTTC

D: TRBD1
size: -
J: TRBJ1-1
V: TRBV7-8
CDR3: CASSPVDREDTEAFF
DNA: TGTGCCAGCAGCCCCGTGGACAGGGAGGACACTGAAGCTTTCTTT

D: -
size: many
J: TRBJ1-4
V: TRBV4-3
CDR3: CASSQRPEQKLFF
DNA: TGCGCCAGCAGCCAGAGACCAGAGCAAAAACTGTTTTTT

D: TRBD1
size: few
J: TRBJ2-2
V: TRBV12-3/TRBV12-4
CDR3: CASSRRQGNTGELFF
DNA: TGTGCCAGCAGTCGGCGACAGGGGAACACCGGGGAGCTGTTTTTT

D: TRBD2
size: -
J: TRBJ2-3
V: TRBV9
CDR3: CASSVIPSGGSTDTQYF
DNA: TGTGCCAGCAGCGTAATCCCGAGCGGGGGGAGCACAGATACGCAGTATTTT

D: TRBD1
size: few
J: TRBJ1-6
V: TRBV15
CDR3: CATSRPGQGDSPLHF
DNA: TGTGCCACCAGCAGGCCCGGACAGGGGGATTCACCCCTCCACTTT

D: -
size: many
J: TRBJ2-3
V: TRBV25-1
CDR3: CASSVTGGRTDTQYF
DNA: TGTGCCAGCAGTGTTACCGGGGGCCGCACAGATACGCAGTATTTT

D: TRBD2
size: few
J: TRBJ2-3
V: TRBV18
CDR3: CASSSSGGSTDTQYF
DNA: TGTGCCAGCTCGAGTAGCGGGGGGAGCACAGATACGCAGTATTTT

D: -
size: -
J: TRBJ1-3
V: TRBV2
CDR3: CASGAAWNTIYF
DNA: TGTGCCAGCGGGGCGGCCTGGAACACCATATATTTT

D: TRBD2
size: -
J: TRBJ2-7
V: TRBV7-2
CDR3: CASSYSGAQYEQYF
DNA: TGTGCCAGCAGTTATAGCGGGGCGCAGTACGAGCAGTACTTC

D: TRBD1
size: -
J: TRBJ1-1
V: TRBV7-2
CDR3: CASRRQGVNTEAFF
DNA: TGTGCCAGCAGACGACAGGGAGTGAACACTGAAGCTTTCTTT

D: -
size: few
J: TRBJ1-5
V: TRBV28
CDR3: CASRIRNSNQPQHF
DNA: TGTGCCAGCAGAATAAGGAATAGCAATCAGCCCCAGCATTTT

D: TRBD1
size: -
J: TRBJ1-1
V: TRBV4-1
CDR3: CASSPLTGGMHTEAFF
DNA: TGCGCCAGCAGCCCGTTGACAGGGGGTATGCACACTGAAGCTTTCTTT

D: -
size: -
J: TRBJ1-1
V: TRBV6-2/TRBV6-3
CDR3: CASRPALNTEAFF
DNA: TGTGCCAGCAGACCGGCCCTGAACACTGAAGCTTTCTTT

D: -
size: many
J: TRBJ2-7
V: TRBV14
CDR3: CASSPHNYEQYF
DNA: TGTGCCAGCAGCCCCCATAACTACGAGCAGTACTTC

D: -
size: many
J: TRBJ1-1
V: TRBV7-2
CDR3: CASSPDIRAFF
DNA: TGTGCCAGCAGCCCCGATATTCGAGCTTTCTTT

D: -
size: -
J: TRBJ2-7
V: TRBV5-1
CDR3: CASSSHTDSYEQYF
DNA: TGCGCCAGCAGTTCTCACACAGACTCCTACGAGCAGTACTTC

D: -
size: few
J: TRBJ1-3
V: TRBV3-1
CDR3: CASSQDGGNTIYF
DNA: TGTGCCAGCAGCCAAGATGGGGGAAACACCATATATTTT

D: -
size: many
J: TRBJ1-1
V: TRBV12-3/TRBV12-4
CDR3: CASRRDGENTEAFF
DNA: TGTGCCAGCCGACGGGACGGCGAAAACACTGAAGCTTTCTTT

D: -
size: many
J: TRBJ2-3
V: TRBV18
CDR3: CASSPRRTPTDTQYF
DNA: TGTGCCAGCTCACCCCGCCGCACCCCCACAGATACGCAGTATTTT

D: -
size: many
J: TRBJ1-1
V: TRBV5-1
CDR3: CASSSRLQGGPEAFF
DNA: TGCGCCAGCAGCTCTAGACTCCAAGGGGGTCCTGAAGCTTTCTTT

D: -
size: -
J: TRBJ2-2
V: TRBV4-1
CDR3: CASSQVPRELFF
DNA: TGCGCCAGCAGCCAAGTCCCGAGGGAGCTGTTTTTT

D: -
size: many
J: TRBJ1-1
V: TRBV21-1
CDR3: CASSKALSSEAFF
DNA: TGTGCCAGCAGCAAAGCGCTATCTTCGGAAGCTTTCTTT

D: -
size: few
J: TRBJ1-6
V: TRBV28
CDR3: CASTPGHPNSPLHF
DNA: TGTGCCAGCACCCCCGGACATCCTAATTCACCCCTCCACTTT

D: -
size: many
J: TRBJ2-5
V: TRBV3-1
CDR3: CASSPQRALQETQYF
DNA: TGTGCCAGCAGCCCCCAGCGGGCGCTCCAAGAGACCCAGTACTTC

D: -
size: -
J: TRBJ1-1
V: TRBV21-1
CDR3: CASSKGGHRSTGAFF
DNA: TGTGCCAGCAGCAAAGGTGGTCACAGATCTACTGGAGCTTTCTTT

D: TRBD2
size: many
J: TRBJ2-3
V: TRBV7-8
CDR3: CASTMTSGGTDTQYF
DNA: TGTGCCAGCACCATGACTAGCGGGGGGACAGATACGCAGTATTTT

D: TRBD1
size: -
J: TRBJ1-5
V: TRBV28
CDR3: CASRDRGSQPQHF
DNA: TGTGCCAGCAGGGACAGGGGATCCCAGCCCCAGCATTTT